Shown below are 32 T cell receptor beta chains from a single sample sequenced in a study of cytomegalovirus exposure and HLA in healthy donors (dated by TCRdb to 2017 to 2019). Preparation of the library involved the immunoSEQ multiplex PCR assay. A mixture of 60 forward primers for TCR Vbeta segments and 13 reverse primers for TCR Jbeta segments was used in the multiplex PCR. Held by TCRdb, this immuneACCESS table contains in-frame sequences only and omits some clones. Under half of the omission traces to an unresolved V gene where checked; the cause of the rest is unknown. The sample profile shows over 100,000 clones; about four fifths of them were found once. In total, the top ten clones hold about a fifth of the sample. The sample was PBMCs. The receptor source for this set is a man in his thirties or forties in good health and CMV-seropositive.

This chain links TRBV5-1 with TRBJ2-5; D may be TRBD2 (5 bases). V gave up 3 bases and J gave up 2 bases, with 14 bases separating them. This CDR3 comprises 15 residues. Germline V gene data show CDR1 as SGHRS and CDR2 as YFSETQ. The CDR3 coding sequence is TGCGCCAGCAGCTCTGAGGGCGCCTTACAAGAGACCCAGTACTTC. It yields the protein CASSSEGALQETQYF.

The sample holds a few counts of this clone. This chain uses TRBV5-8 with TRBJ2-7, with 7 positions matching TRBD1. The CDR3 extends over 11 amino acids. Germline V CDR1 and CDR2: SGHTS, YDEGEE. V dropped 4 bases and J dropped 7; count of bases not matched to a gene: 2. The DNA for the CDR3 is TGTGCCAGCAGCCAGGGGGTTGAGCAGTACTTC. It specifies CASSQGVEQYF.

The V and J genes are TRBV19 and TRBJ2-7, with TRBD2 matching 10 bases. Looked up from germline, CDR1 is LNHDA and CDR2 is SQIVND (reference sequence). The CDR3 is 13 residues long. V shed 4 bases and J 3 bases; nucleotides not matched to a gene: 0. This chain's CDR3 is CASSTSGGYEQYV. In DNA form, the CDR3 reads TGTGCCAGTAGTACTAGCGGGGGCTACGAGCAGTACGTC.

The chain recombines TRBV2 with TRBJ2-7; D is undetermined. The length of the CDR3 is 12 residues. Trimming took off 3 bases at V and 4 bases at J, with 7 bases between the two ends. The germline V gene encodes CDR1 SNHLY and CDR2 FYNNEI. CDR3 protein: CASSDPPYEQYF. Here the CDR3 DNA reads TGTGCCAGCAGTGATCCCCCGTACGAGCAGTACTTC.

This sequence joins TRBV5-6 and TRBJ1-3, with a weak D call TRBD1 (6 bases). The CDR3 has 16 amino acids. The V gene lost 1 base and the J gene lost 0 bases, with 11 bases spanning the gap. Germline V gene data show CDR1 as SGHDT and CDR2 as YYEEEE. The CDR3 coding sequence is TGTGCCAGCAGCTTGATTAGGGGGGGCTCTGGAAACACCATATATTTT. Protein sequence: CASSLIRGGSGNTIYF. The full variable domain, rest sourced from reference TRBV5-6 and TRBJ1-3, is DAGVTQSPTHLIKTRGQQVTLRCSPKSGHDTVSWYQQALGQGPQFIFQYYEEEERQRGNFPDRFSGHQFPNYSSELNVNALLLGDSALYLCASSLIRGGSGNTIYFGEGSWLTVV.

The V gene is TRBV19, the J gene TRBJ1-5; no definite D call. The CDR3 has 14 amino acids. The V and J ends lost 7 bases and 0 bases respectively, with 10 bases between them. CDR1 LNHDA and CDR2 SQIVND come from the germline V gene (reference sequence). The CDR3 nucleotides are TGTGCCAGTAAGCGGGCATATAGCAATCAGCCCCAGCATTTT. As protein: CASKRAYSNQPQHF.

CDR3 sequence (DNA): TGTGCCAGCAGCTTCTACAGGGCTAGCTCCTACAATGAGCAGTTCTTC. Translating it yields CASSFYRASSYNEQFF. The chain has TRBV5-6 and TRBJ2-1, with D tentatively TRBD1 (6 bases). In germline, CDR1 is SGHDT, CDR2 YYEEEE. CDR3 length: 16 amino acids. The V end lost 2 bases, the J end lost 0 bases, and 12 bases lay between the germline ends.

V usage is TRBV10-3 and J usage is TRBJ1-2; no firm D call. There are 12 residues in the CDR3. V dropped 2 bases and J dropped 7 bases, with 8 bases sitting between them. The V gene's germline CDR1 is ENHRY and CDR2 SYGVKD. The CDR3, as DNA: TGTGCCATCAGTGAGCAGGCAGCTGGCTACACCTTC. Protein: CAISEQAAGYTF.

This chain connects TRBV30 to TRBJ2-7; maybe TRBD2 (6 bases). The CDR3 sequence is 13 residues long. From germline, CDR1 is GTSNPN and CDR2 SVGIG (reference sequence). V was trimmed by 3 bases and J by 6 bases, leaving 15 bases between them. CDR3 DNA: TGTGCCTGGAGGATTAATGGGGGGAGCGAGCAGTACTTC. Encoded protein: CAWRINGGSEQYF.

The chain carries TRBV5-6 and TRBJ2-2; D may be TRBD1 (6 bases). V was clipped by 4 bases and J by 2 bases, with 12 bases between them. CDR3 length: 15 amino acids. Germline assignment: CDR1 SGHDT and CDR2 YYEEEE. The CDR3 region has the DNA TGTGCCAGCAGCCTCGGACAGCAAAACACCGGGGAGCTGTTTTTT. It encodes CASSLGQQNTGELFF.

This clone has a handful of counts. The chain combines TRBV5-1 with TRBJ1-6; a possible D gene is TRBD1 (6 bases). Germline V gene lookup returns CDR1 SGHRS and CDR2 YFSETQ. CDR3 length: 16 residues. V lost 2 bases and J lost 8, with 17 bases in between. The CDR3 coding sequence is TGCGCCAGCAGCTTTCTCTCGGACAGTCCCTATTCACCCCTCCACTTT. Translating gives CASSFLSDSPYSPLHF.

The chain joins TRBV2 to TRBJ1-2; TRBD1 aligns across 8 bases. V gave up 8 bases and J gave up 8 bases; unmatched junction bases: 10. Per germline, CDR1 SNHLY and CDR2 FYNNEI. The CDR3 consists of 13 residues. As DNA, the CDR3 is TGTGCCAGCCGCCGGGACAGGCCTCTGGGCTACACCTTC. As protein: CASRRDRPLGYTF.

This rearrangement joins TRBV5-1 to TRBJ2-3; D is possibly TRBD2 (6 bases). Trimming cost V 4 bases and J 3 bases, with 12 bases left between them. There are 14 residues in the CDR3. Germline V gene sequence: CDR1 SGHRS, CDR2 YFSETQ. For the CDR3, the DNA is TGCGCCAGCAGCGGAGGGGCTTTTACAGATACGCAGTATTTT. Protein: CASSGGAFTDTQYF.

The rearrangement links TRBV4-1 to TRBJ1-1; 7 bases align to TRBD1. Germline values: CDR1 MGHRA, CDR2 YSYEKL. V was pared by 0 bases and J by 5 bases, with 15 bases of the junction left unmatched. The CDR3 loop spans 18 amino acids. CDR3 amino acids: CASSQDATGIYLGTEAFF. The DNA of the CDR3 is TGCGCCAGCAGCCAAGATGCGACAGGGATATACCTGGGGACTGAAGCTTTCTTT.

The genes are TRBV19 and TRBJ2-3; D uncertain. This CDR3 contains 15 residues. Germline V gene lookup returns CDR1 LNHDA and CDR2 SQIVND (reference sequence). Trimming took off 8 bases at V and 4 bases at J, with 19 bases between the two ends. The CDR3 DNA reads TGTGCCAGTCGCGCGCTGGAGTCGGCGGCAGATACGCAGTATTTT. Encoded protein: CASRALESAADTQYF.

The CDR3 loop reads CASSLAGEVGTEAFF. In DNA form, the CDR3 reads TGTGCCAGCAGTTTGGCGGGGGAGGTGGGCACTGAAGCTTTCTTT. The chain recombines TRBV28 with TRBJ1-1; TRBD1 is a possible D gene (5 bases). Germline V gene sequence: CDR1 MDHEN, CDR2 SYDVKM. V lost 3 bases to trimming and J lost 4 bases, with 15 bases between them. The CDR3 has 15 residues.

A word on this clone: One junction end disagrees with the germline gene, perhaps due to a read error. The sample has other DNA sequences that encode this CDR3 too. DNA for the CDR3: TGTGCTAGTAGTATTGGTAGAAACAGGGGAGAGACCCAGTACTTC. Encoded protein: CASSIGRNRGETQYF. This chain joins TRBV19 and TRBJ2-5; TRBD1 matches at 7 bases. Germline lookup yields CDR1 LNHDA and CDR2 SQIVND (reference sequence). The CDR3 has 15 residues.

The rearrangement uses TRBV4-1 and TRBJ2-3; TRBD2 is a possible D gene (6 bases). The V end was cut by 0 bases, the J end by 2 bases, with 9 bases between. The CDR3 length is 15 residues. Germline values: CDR1 MGHRA, CDR2 YSYEKL. CDR3: CASSQDLAYTDTQYF. Here the CDR3 DNA reads TGCGCCAGCAGCCAAGATCTAGCGTACACAGATACGCAGTATTTT.

The chain combines TRBV5-6 with TRBJ2-5; 8 nucleotides agree with TRBD2. Trimming removed 0 bases from V and 6 bases from J; junction bases left unmatched: 4. The CDR3 runs 14 residues. Germline V lookup: CDR1 SGHDT, CDR2 YYEEEE. The CDR3 nucleotides read TGTGCCAGCAGCTTGGGGAGACTAGCGCAGACCCAGTACTTC. It specifies CASSLGRLAQTQYF.

This rearrangement joins TRBV28 to TRBJ2-7; 8 bases fit TRBD2. J lost 0 bases, V lost 5 bases, and 12 bases had no gene match. From germline, CDR1 is MDHEN and CDR2 SYDVKM. The CDR3 has 17 residues. The CDR3 DNA is TGTGCCAGCAGTCCCGGACGGGGGGGGTCTCACTCCTACGAGCAGTACTTC. Translating it yields CASSPGRGGSHSYEQYF. Full variable domain (remainder filled in from reference TRBV28 and TRBJ2-7): DVKVTQSSRYLVKRTGEKVFLECVQDMDHENMFWYRQDPGLGLRLIYFSYDVKMKEKGDIPEGYSVSREKKERFSLILESASTNQTSMYLCASSPGRGGSHSYEQYFGPGTRLTVT.

The rearrangement uses TRBV27 and TRBJ2-5, with 8 positions matching TRBD1. The germline V gene encodes CDR1 MNHEY and CDR2 SMNVEV (reference sequence). The trim removed 1 base at V and 4 bases at J, leaving 8 bases unmatched. The CDR3 contains 16 residues. CDR3 protein: CASSLYYDRGGETQYF. CDR3 sequence (DNA): TGTGCCAGCAGTTTATATTACGACAGGGGTGGAGAGACCCAGTACTTC.

J is TRBJ1-2 and V is TRBV5-1; 8 bases are shared with TRBD1. The V gene's germline CDR1 is SGHRS and CDR2 YFSETQ. The CDR3 contains 14 residues. With 4 bases clipped from V and 3 bases from J, the junction kept 5 bases outside the gene matches. CDR3 DNA: TGCGCCAGCAGCACTCAGGGGGCGGACTATGGCTACACCTTC. This codes for CASSTQGADYGYTF.

CDR3: CASSIGTGPTNEKLFF. CDR3 nucleotide sequence: TGCGCCAGCAGCATAGGGACAGGACCAACTAATGAAAAACTGTTTTTT. The chain carries TRBV5-1 and TRBJ1-4, with TRBD1 matching 8 bases. The CDR3 spans 16 residues. V shed 4 bases and J 0 bases; nucleotides not matched to a gene: 5. Germline V CDR1 and CDR2: SGHRS, YFSETQ.

The chain links TRBV6-4 to TRBJ2-7, with TRBD2 as a possible D gene (5 bases). Trimming removed 5 bases from V and 4 bases from J, with 9 bases in between. CDR3 length equals 12 residues. CDR1 is MRHNA, CDR2 SNTAGT, per germline. The CDR3 DNA follows: TGTGCCAGCAGTCAGCGGATATACGAGCAGTACGTC. This encodes CASSQRIYEQYV.

Concerning this clone itself: The sample contains more than one DNA sequence encoding this CDR3. CDR3 in DNA: TGTGCCTGGAGTCCAGGTAGCAATCAGCCCCAGCATTTT. It codes for CAWSPGSNQPQHF. The chain is built from TRBV30 and TRBJ1-5; D gene uncertain. V dropped 2 bases and J dropped 0 bases, with 5 bases sitting between them. CDR3 length equals 13 residues. The germline gives CDR1 GTSNPN, CDR2 SVGIG (reference sequence).

This clone was picked up one time. CDR3 sequence: CAISVGEGPQHF. CDR3 nucleotides: TGTGCCATCAGTGTCGGCGAGGGGCCCCAGCATTTT. This chain links TRBV10-3 with TRBJ1-5, with no clear D. V lost 4 bases to trimming and J lost 9 bases, with 10 bases between them. The germline gives CDR1 ENHRY, CDR2 SYGVKD. This CDR3 has 12 residues.

This sequence joins TRBV28 and TRBJ1-1; D gene uncertain. This CDR3 has 14 amino acids. V lost 8 bases, J lost 3 bases, and 16 bases lay in between. Germline-derived CDR1 and CDR2 are MDHEN and SYDVKM. The CDR3 loop is CASLLSGGHTEAFF. Written as DNA, the CDR3 is TGTGCCAGCCTCCTGAGTGGAGGGCACACTGAAGCTTTCTTT.

V and J are TRBV5-4 and TRBJ1-1, with 9 nucleotides matching TRBD1. The CDR3 is made up of 14 amino acids. Germline V CDR1 and CDR2: SGHNT, YYREEE (reference sequence). The V gene end was trimmed by 5 bases and the J gene end by 5 bases; junction bases not matched to a gene: 7. The CDR3 DNA sequence: TGTGCCAGCAGAAGGGACAGGGTGGGAACTGAAGCTTTCTTT. Its translation: CASRRDRVGTEAFF.

This clone has only one observation. Other DNA sequences in the sample encode the same CDR3. This chain joins TRBV19 and TRBJ1-1, with D perhaps matching TRBD1 (5 bases). V lost 4 bases and J 0 bases, leaving 6 bases between the germline ends. CDR1 LNHDA and CDR2 SQIVND come from the germline V gene (reference sequence). The CDR3 consists of 13 residues. CDR3 sequence reads: CASSSRVNTEAFF. In DNA, the CDR3 is TGTGCCAGTAGTAGCAGGGTGAACACTGAAGCTTTCTTT.

The rearrangement uses TRBV5-6 and TRBJ2-5, with 10 nucleotides matching TRBD2. The germline V gene encodes CDR1 SGHDT and CDR2 YYEEEE. The CDR3 is made up of 16 amino acids. V trimming: 0 bases; J trimming: 5 bases; junction bases outside the gene matches: 7. CDR3 residues: CASSLAGAGGFETQYF. In DNA form, the CDR3 reads TGTGCCAGCAGCTTGGCCGGAGCGGGAGGGTTCGAGACCCAGTACTTC.

As to this clone: Its ends do not fully match the called genes, so a read error is possible. The chain carries TRBV7-9 and TRBJ2-7; D perhaps matches TRBD1 (6 bases). The germline V gene has CDR1 SEHNR and CDR2 FQNEAQ (reference sequence). The CDR3 consists of 13 residues. CDR3 residues: CSSSQGSLNEQYF. DNA for the CDR3: TGTTCCAGCAGCCAGGGGTCCCTAAACGAGCAGTACTTC.

This clone was detected many times. The DNA is left out, because the CDR3 cannot be placed on it with certainty; the CDR3 is given as TCRdb lists it. V usage is TRBV27 and J usage is TRBJ2-5; the table's D call, TRBD2, has no DNA check behind it. The germline CDR1 and CDR2 sequences are MNHEY and SMNVEV (reference sequence). From its first to its last residue, the CDR3 has 15 amino acids. CDR3 region: CASSLSYVGRGNGYF.